The source of this TCR beta chain is a study of shared clonotypes between healthy human individuals. Study background: The cohort had two women and three men, ages 18 to 49. Researchers assigned three CD4 naive, three CD4 memory, two CD8 naive and one CD8 memory plate to each donor.

Whole-study findings and limits: Estimated clonotype richness was generally higher in naive than memory subsets. In contrast to clonotypes shared by all four donors, non-shared clonotypes had lower generation probabilities.

TCRdb keeps only in-frame clones here, not all; method: immunoSEQ multiplex PCR. The top ten clones hold 0.39% of a sample with approximately 2.1 million clones, approximately 95% of them seen once. Concerning this clone itself: Its specificity is unknown. The sample carries other DNA sequences with the same CDR3.

The source material was naive CD4+ T cells from PBMCs. The subset here: CD45RA+ positively selected. The clonotype was recovered from a man between 18 and 29 years old in good health. Some clones in this sample may be carry-over from other donors' samples.

CDR3: CASSPTVNYGYTF. The CDR3 DNA reads TGTGCCAGCAGCCCCACAGTGAACTATGGCTACACCTTC. The chain employs TRBV11-2 and TRBJ1-2; no reliable D call. The germline CDR1 and CDR2 sequences are SGHAT and FQNNGV. The CDR3 sequence is 13 residues long. Between the trimmed V and J ends, which lost 5 bases and 2 bases, there was a span of 9 bases.